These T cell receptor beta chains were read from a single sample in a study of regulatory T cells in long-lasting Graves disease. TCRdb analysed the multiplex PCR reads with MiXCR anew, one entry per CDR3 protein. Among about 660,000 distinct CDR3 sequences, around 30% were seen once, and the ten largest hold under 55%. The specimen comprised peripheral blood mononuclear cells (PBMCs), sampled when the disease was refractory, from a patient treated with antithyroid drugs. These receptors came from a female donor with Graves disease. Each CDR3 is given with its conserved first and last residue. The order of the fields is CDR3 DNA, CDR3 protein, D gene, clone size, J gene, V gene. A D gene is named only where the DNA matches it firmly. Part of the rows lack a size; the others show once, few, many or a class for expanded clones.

TGTGCCAGCAGCTTAGGGGGGCCACACTACGAGCAGTACTTC	CASSLGGPHYEQYF	.	.	TRBJ2-7	TRBV7-9
TGTGCCATCAGTGAGGACTATGGCTACACCTTC	CAISEDYGYTF	.	many	TRBJ1-2	TRBV10-3
TGTGCCAGCTCAGGGGTTGGGGCCAACGTCCTGACTTTC	CASSGVGANVLTF	.	few	TRBJ2-6	TRBV6-1
TGTGCCAGCAGCTCCGACGACAGGGCTGAAGCTTTCTTT	CASSSDDRAEAFF	TRBD1	few	TRBJ1-1	TRBV7-3
TGTGCCAGCAGTTTAAGAATTATCGGGGGGCGTTTAGCTGAAGCTTTCTTT	CASSLRIIGGRLAEAFF	.	.	TRBJ1-1	TRBV27
TGTGCCAGCAGCAAGGACAGGGAAGATCAGCCCCAGCATTTT	CASSKDREDQPQHF	TRBD1	few	TRBJ1-5	TRBV7-9
TGTGCCAGCACTACCCTGGGACAGCCCGGGACTGAAGCTTTCTTT	CASTTLGQPGTEAFF	TRBD1	many	TRBJ1-1	TRBV28
TGTGCCAGCAGTTACCCCCAGACAGGGAGGGCCGGGGAGCTGTTTTTT	CASSYPQTGRAGELFF	.	.	TRBJ2-2	TRBV6-5
TGCGCCAGCAGTGAGTCTGGGCGTGTCGCCACCTACGAGCAGTACTTC	CASSESGRVATYEQYF	.	.	TRBJ2-7	TRBV10-2
TGCGCCAGCAGCTTCGACAGGGTTGGTTCACCCCTCCACTTT	CASSFDRVGSPLHF	TRBD1	.	TRBJ1-6	TRBV5-1
TGTGCCAGCAGCCAAGATCTTTGGACGGCAAGGGATAATGAAAAACTGTTTTTT	CASSQDLWTARDNEKLFF	.	.	TRBJ1-4	TRBV3-1
TGTGCCAGTCCCCGGGACAGCAACACCGGGGAGCTGTTTTTT	CASPRDSNTGELFF	TRBD1	many	TRBJ2-2	TRBV2
TGTGCCAGTAGAACCTTCGACAGGGAGAACACTGAAGCTTTCTTT	CASRTFDRENTEAFF	TRBD1	few	TRBJ1-1	TRBV19
TGCAGCGTCGCATCTCGTTCGCGAGAAGAGACCCAGTACTTC	CSVASRSREETQYF	.	many	TRBJ2-5	TRBV29-1
TGTGCCAGTAGCCTTAGCCACCAAGAGACCCAGTACTTC	CASSLSHQETQYF	.	many	TRBJ2-5	TRBV19
TGTGCCAGCACAATCGGGACAGGCTATGGCTACACCTTC	CASTIGTGYGYTF	TRBD1	many	TRBJ1-2	TRBV6-1
TGCGCCAGCTCTGGGGGACCATCCTACGAGCAGTACTTC	CASSGGPSYEQYF	.	.	TRBJ2-7	TRBV5-1
TGCAGTGCTAGAGGGACAGGGGGCGGCACTGAAGCTTTCTTT	CSARGTGGGTEAFF	TRBD1	.	TRBJ1-1	TRBV20-1
TGCAGTGCTACCAGACAGGGGAGTCAGCCCCAGCATTTT	CSATRQGSQPQHF	TRBD1	.	TRBJ1-5	TRBV20-1
TGTGCCAGCAGTTACTTCGGGCGTTTGAACACTGAAGCTTTCTTT	CASSYFGRLNTEAFF	.	.	TRBJ1-1	TRBV6-5
TGCAGTGCTAGGCCGGGGGAGTATAGCAATCAGCCCCAGCATTTT	CSARPGEYSNQPQHF	.	.	TRBJ1-5	TRBV20-1
TGCGCCAGCAGCCAACTTCAAGGGATTCCGAACACTGAAGCTTTCTTT	CASSQLQGIPNTEAFF	.	.	TRBJ1-1	TRBV4-3
TGCAGTGCCACCTCCGGGGGATCCTACGAGCAGTACTTC	CSATSGGSYEQYF	.	few	TRBJ2-7	TRBV20-1
TGTGCCAGCAGCCAAGTCCTAGGGAGATATAATTCACCCCTCCACTTT	CASSQVLGRYNSPLHF	.	few	TRBJ1-6	TRBV14
TGCGCCAGCAGCTTGAGCAGCCTCTATGGCTACACCTTC	CASSLSSLYGYTF	.	many	TRBJ1-2	TRBV5-1
TGTGCCAGCCCCAGGACAGGCCTTAACACTGAAGCTTTCTTT	CASPRTGLNTEAFF	TRBD1	many	TRBJ1-1	TRBV6-1
TGTGCCAGCAGCCAAGAGGGGGCCGGGGAGGGCTACACCTTC	CASSQEGAGEGYTF	.	.	TRBJ1-2	TRBV4-2
TGTGCCAGTAGTATCGGTGTCACAGGAGACAGCTATGGCTACACCTTC	CASSIGVTGDSYGYTF	.	many	TRBJ1-2	TRBV19
TGTGCCAGCAAACCCGGGACAGGGGGCGCCGAGCAGTACTTC	CASKPGTGGAEQYF	TRBD1	few	TRBJ2-7	TRBV28
TGTGCCAGCAGTGGGGCTAGCGGACTGACCGGGGAGCTGTTTTTT	CASSGASGLTGELFF	TRBD2	.	TRBJ2-2	TRBV2
TGTGCCAGCAGTTTCGGGGGATCCATTAGCAATCAGCCCCAGCATTTT	CASSFGGSISNQPQHF	.	many	TRBJ1-5	TRBV12-3/TRBV12-4
TGTGCCAGCAGCTCCGACAGCTTAACTTTTGGCTACACCTTC	CASSSDSLTFGYTF	.	few	TRBJ1-2	TRBV7-9
TGTGCCAGCAGTTGGCGAACTAGCGGAGAAGAGCAGTACTTC	CASSWRTSGEEQYF	TRBD2	many	TRBJ2-7	TRBV12-3/TRBV12-4
TGTGCCAGCAGTCCCTCGGGAAGTTTGAACTATGGCTACACCTTC	CASSPSGSLNYGYTF	.	few	TRBJ1-2	TRBV28
TGTGCCACTAGGGGACTCGCCCAAGAGACCCAGTACTTC	CATRGLAQETQYF	.	many	TRBJ2-5	TRBV2
TGTGCCATCAGCCCCGGACTAGCGAGCACAGATACGCAGTATTTT	CAISPGLASTDTQYF	TRBD2	once	TRBJ2-3	TRBV10-3
TGCGCCAGCAGCTTGTGGGCGACTAGCGAGCACTCCGAGCAGTACTTC	CASSLWATSEHSEQYF	TRBD2	few	TRBJ2-7	TRBV5-1
TGCAGTGCCACCCGACAGAATCAGCCCCAGCATTTT	CSATRQNQPQHF	.	.	TRBJ1-5	TRBV20-1
TGTGCCAGCAGCTCTCCCATCGGGGAGCGAACCTACGAGCAGTACTTC	CASSSPIGERTYEQYF	.	.	TRBJ2-7	TRBV5-5
TGTGCCAGCAGCTTCGACGGAAAGTCCTACGAGCAGTACTTC	CASSFDGKSYEQYF	.	.	TRBJ2-7	TRBV11-2
TGTGCCACCAGTGAAACAGGGAGCCAGCCCCAGCATTTT	CATSETGSQPQHF	.	.	TRBJ1-5	TRBV24-1
TGTGCCAGCAGGCTAGACAGGGGCGGCAATCAGCCCCAGCATTTT	CASRLDRGGNQPQHF	TRBD1	few	TRBJ1-5	TRBV27
TGCAGCGGACCGGGACAGGGACCCATTCTTAATCAGCCCCAGCATTTT	CSGPGQGPILNQPQHF	TRBD1	.	TRBJ1-5	TRBV29-1
TGTGCCAGCAGGGGACAGGGATGGGCCGGGGAGCTGTTTTTT	CASRGQGWAGELFF	TRBD1	.	TRBJ2-2	TRBV12-3/TRBV12-4
TGTGCTAGTGCCCTCAGGAGGGGAAACTCTGATCAGCCCCAGCATTTT	CASALRRGNSDQPQHF	.	few	TRBJ1-5	TRBV12-5
TGTGCCATCAGTGAGTCGGGGACTAGCGGGGAGACCCAGTACTTC	CAISESGTSGETQYF	TRBD2	.	TRBJ2-5	TRBV10-3
TGTGCCAGCACCGCCGGGACAGAGAACTATGGCTACACCTTC	CASTAGTENYGYTF	TRBD1	.	TRBJ1-2	TRBV7-9
TGTGCCAGCAGCTTAGGGACACATGGGGGCACTGAAGCTTTCTTT	CASSLGTHGGTEAFF	.	.	TRBJ1-1	TRBV7-6
TGCAGTGCTAGAACAGGGGGCCGAACTGAAGCTTTCTTT	CSARTGGRTEAFF	TRBD1	.	TRBJ1-1	TRBV20-1
TGTGCCAGCAAAAGGGGCGGGCAGGGGGAGACCCAGTACTTC	CASKRGGQGETQYF	.	many	TRBJ2-5	TRBV2
TGTGCCAGCAGCTTATTCCCCCCGGAGCCCTCCTACGAGCAGTACTTC	CASSLFPPEPSYEQYF	.	.	TRBJ2-7	TRBV11-2
TGTGCCAGCAGAGGGCAACTCTTTGCAACTAATGAAAAACTGTTTTTT	CASRGQLFATNEKLFF	.	.	TRBJ1-4	TRBV5-8
TGTGCCAGCAGTTTGTGGGCCGAAGTAGAAAACTATGGCTACACCTTC	CASSLWAEVENYGYTF	.	.	TRBJ1-2	TRBV28
TGTGCCAGCAGTTTATTCCCCTATAGCAATCAGCCCCAGCATTTT	CASSLFPYSNQPQHF	.	few	TRBJ1-5	TRBV27
TGTGCCAGCAGCCAGGGGACTTGGACCAAATCTGGCTACACCTTC	CASSQGTWTKSGYTF	.	.	TRBJ1-2	TRBV3-1
TGTGCCAGCAGTTTAAGAGGGTATAGCAATCAGCCCCAGCATTTT	CASSLRGYSNQPQHF	.	.	TRBJ1-5	TRBV28
TGTGCCAGCAGTTACCAACGGACCACTGAAGCTTTCTTT	CASSYQRTTEAFF	.	many	TRBJ1-1	TRBV6-2/TRBV6-3